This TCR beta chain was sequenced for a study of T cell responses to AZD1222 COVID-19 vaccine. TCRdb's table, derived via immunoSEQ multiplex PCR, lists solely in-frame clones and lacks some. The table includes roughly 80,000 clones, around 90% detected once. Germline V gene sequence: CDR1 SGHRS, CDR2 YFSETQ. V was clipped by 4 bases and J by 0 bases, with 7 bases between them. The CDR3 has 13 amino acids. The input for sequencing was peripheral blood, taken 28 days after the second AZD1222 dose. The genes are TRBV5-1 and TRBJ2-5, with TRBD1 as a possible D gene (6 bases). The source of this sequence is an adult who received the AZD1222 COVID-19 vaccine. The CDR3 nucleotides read TGCGCCAGCAGCGGGGACAACCAAGAGACCCAGTACTTC. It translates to CASSGDNQETQYF. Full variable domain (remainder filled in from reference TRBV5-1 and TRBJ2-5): KAGVTQTPRYLIKTRGQQVTLSCSPISGHRSVSWYQQTPGQGLQFLFEYFSETQRNKGNFPGRFSGRQFSNSRSEMNVSTLELGDSALYLCASSGDNQETQYFGPGTRLLVL.